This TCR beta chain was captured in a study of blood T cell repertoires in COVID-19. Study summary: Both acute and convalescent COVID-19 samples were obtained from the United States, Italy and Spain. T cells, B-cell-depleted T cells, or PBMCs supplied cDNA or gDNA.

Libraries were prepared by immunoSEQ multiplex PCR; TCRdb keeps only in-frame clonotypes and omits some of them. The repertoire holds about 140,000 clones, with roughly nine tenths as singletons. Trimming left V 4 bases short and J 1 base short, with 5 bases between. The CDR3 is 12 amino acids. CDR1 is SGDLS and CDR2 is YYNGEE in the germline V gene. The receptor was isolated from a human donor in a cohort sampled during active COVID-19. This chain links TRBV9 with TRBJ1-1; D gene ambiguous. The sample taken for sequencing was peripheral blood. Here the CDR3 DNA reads TGTGCCAGCAGCCGGGGGAACACTGAAGCTTTCTTT. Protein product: CASSRGNTEAFF.